The clone carrying this TCR beta chain was detected many times. Its antigen is not known. This sample was included in a study of T cells after yellow fever vaccination. From the 5' RACE reads, TCRdb called clonotypes with MiXCR, one entry per CDR3 protein. The repertoire includes 230,000 or so distinct CDR3 sequences, 3.6% of them detected once, and 15% to 20% sits in the top ten. Study results and limitations: The presence of abundant clonotypes contaminating from the bulk population was possible in FACS-sorted repertoires.

This clonotype was obtained from a man aged 18 to 30 who received the YFV17D yellow fever vaccine. Here the sequenced sample was PBMCs, taken 15 days after the yellow fever booster vaccination.

This CDR3 is CASSLGAGGINEQFF. In nucleotides, the CDR3 is TGTGCCAGCAGCTTAGGGGCAGGGGGGATCAATGAGCAGTTCTTC. This chain uses TRBV7-9 with TRBJ2-1, with D tentatively TRBD1 (7 bases). Germline V gene data show CDR1 as SEHNR and CDR2 as FQNEAQ (reference sequence). This CDR3 is 15 amino acids long. The germline V and J ends were trimmed by 1 base and 6 bases, with 13 bases remaining between them.